These 31 T cell receptor beta chains were all obtained from the same sample, sequenced in a study of shared clonotypes between healthy human individuals. Here immunoSEQ multiplex PCR was the method, and the copy in TCRdb shows in-frame clones only, minus some. The sample lists nearly 500,000 clones; over 60% were seen once. Source material: PBMCs. The receptors stem from a woman aged 40-49 years in good health. Some clones in this sample may be carry-over from other donors' samples.

The table lists this clone with a few counts. V gene TRBV7-8 combines with J gene TRBJ1-1; perhaps TRBD1 as D (5 bases). The V end lost 4 bases, the J end lost 1 base, and 7 bases lay between the germline ends. The V gene's germline CDR1 is SGHVS and CDR2 FQNEAQ. The length of the CDR3 is 13 residues. CDR3: CASSWGPNTEAFF. As DNA, the CDR3 is TGTGCCAGCAGCTGGGGACCGAACACTGAAGCTTTCTTT.

J is TRBJ2-5 and V is TRBV28, with 9 bases that match TRBD1. CDR3 size: 13 residues. V lost 7 bases, J lost 5 bases, and 5 bases stayed unmatched. The germline V gene has CDR1 MDHEN and CDR2 SYDVKM. The CDR3 is CASKDRGRETQYF. The CDR3 DNA is TGTGCCAGCAAAGACAGGGGGAGGGAGACCCAGTACTTC.

V and J are TRBV9 and TRBJ2-3; no firm D call. The germline V gene encodes CDR1 SGDLS and CDR2 YYNGEE. Deletions cut 6 bases from V and 1 base from J, with 15 bases between. CDR3 size: 15 residues. The CDR3 coding sequence is TGTGCCAGCACCATCGCCGGGCTTGGCACAGATACGCAGTATTTT. Protein: CASTIAGLGTDTQYF.

The chain combines TRBV9 with TRBJ1-1, with D perhaps TRBD1 (5 bases). V dropped 2 bases and J dropped 6 bases, with 8 bases sitting between them. The germline CDR1 and CDR2 sequences are SGDLS and YYNGEE. This CDR3 spans 12 amino acids. CDR3 protein: CASSVGGPEAFF. The CDR3 DNA reads as TGTGCCAGCAGCGTTGGGGGTCCTGAAGCTTTCTTT.

The rearrangement links TRBV5-3 to TRBJ1-5; a possible D gene is TRBD1 (6 bases). TRBV5-3 is designated an ORF whose function remains uncertain. Trimming removed 4 bases from V and 6 bases from J, with 14 bases in between. This CDR3 is 14 amino acids long. The CDR3 nucleotides are TGTGCCAGAAGCCTACGGATAGGGGGTCAGCCCCAGCATTTT. Translated: CARSLRIGGQPQHF.

Notes on this clone: Just one base apart from a much larger clone, this may be a read error. The rearrangement uses TRBV25-1 and TRBJ1-4; tentatively, D is TRBD1 (6 bases). Germline V gene lookup returns CDR1 MGHDK and CDR2 SYGVNS. Trimming took off 4 bases at V and 7 bases at J, with 13 bases between the two ends. CDR3 length: 14 amino acids. As DNA, the CDR3 is TGTGCCAGCAGTGGGGGGGCTTTGGGTGAAAAACTGTTTTTT. This gives the protein CASSGGALGEKLFF.

This chain connects TRBV7-3 to TRBJ2-6; TRBD1 matches 11 bases. The trim removed 1 base at V and 2 bases at J, leaving 1 base unmatched. CDR3 length equals 17 residues. CDR1 is SGHTA, CDR2 FQGTGA, per germline. CDR3 DNA sequence: TGTGCCAGCAGCTTAATGGGACAGGGGGCTGGGGCCAACGTCCTGACTTTC. It codes for CASSLMGQGAGANVLTF.

The chain is built from TRBV30 and TRBJ1-1; D is unclear. Trimming removed 5 bases at V and 1 base at J, with 11 bases between. Germline lookup yields CDR1 GTSNPN and CDR2 SVGIG (reference sequence). The CDR3 spans 13 residues. The CDR3 protein is CAWENLENTEAFF. As DNA, the CDR3 is TGTGCCTGGGAAAACTTAGAGAACACTGAAGCTTTCTTT.

The DNA of the CDR3 is TGCGCCAGCAGCTCCGGGGCAACCTACGAGCAGTACTTC. Protein product: CASSSGATYEQYF. The chain combines TRBV5-1 with TRBJ2-7; D is perhaps TRBD1 or TRBD2 (5 bases each). Germline V gives CDR1 SGHRS, CDR2 YFSETQ. V shed 3 bases and J shed 2 bases, with 9 bases lying between them. This CDR3 spans 13 amino acids.

The chain carries TRBV9 and TRBJ2-3; 9 bases are shared with TRBD2. V was pared by 4 bases and J by 2 bases, with 8 bases of the junction left unmatched. CDR3 size: 16 residues. Germline V CDR1 and CDR2: SGDLS, YYNGEE. CDR3 DNA sequence: TGTGCCAGCAGCTCTGGACTAGCGCCGCCCACAGATACGCAGTATTTT. It is translated as CASSSGLAPPTDTQYF.

The V gene is TRBV28, the J gene TRBJ1-1, with D maybe TRBD1 (6 bases). From germline, CDR1 is MDHEN and CDR2 SYDVKM. Trimming pared 1 base from V and 2 bases from J, leaving 17 bases between. The length of the CDR3 is 17 residues. CDR3 sequence: CASSLSRGAGHNTEAFF. In DNA form, the CDR3 reads TGTGCCAGCAGTTTATCCCGGGGGGCAGGGCATAACACTGAAGCTTTCTTT.

This clone was found many times. CDR3 coding DNA: TGTGCCAGCAGCTTCGCCCAGGGGTTAATCGGGGAGCTGTTTTTT. This codes for CASSFAQGLIGELFF. The chain is built from TRBV7-9 and TRBJ2-2; TRBD1 is a possible D gene (6 bases). Trimming stripped 3 bases from V and 7 bases from J, with 15 bases between. The CDR3 contains 15 residues. Germline V gene lookup returns CDR1 SEHNR and CDR2 FQNEAQ (reference sequence). Full variable domain (rest looked up from reference TRBV7-9 and TRBJ2-2): DTGVSQNPRHKITKRGQNVTFRCDPISEHNRLYWYRQTLGQGPEFLTYFQNEAQLEKSRLLSDRFSAERPKGSFSTLEIQRTEQGDSAMYLCASSFAQGLIGELFFGEGSRLTVL.

The rearrangement uses TRBV7-2 and TRBJ2-7, with no clear D. The CDR3 extends over 17 amino acids. V lost 0 bases and J lost 2, with 17 bases in between. Germline V lookup: CDR1 SGHTA, CDR2 FQGNSA. CDR3 DNA: TGTGCCAGCAGCTTAGCGCAAAGGACCACGATCCCCTACGAGCAGTACTTC. Translated: CASSLAQRTTIPYEQYF.

The rearrangement joins TRBV5-1 to TRBJ2-5; D gene uncertain. The J call could be wrong; TRBJ2-7 is a better fit for the DNA end. The CDR3 totals 14 residues. In germline, CDR1 is SGHRS, CDR2 YFSETQ. CDR3 sequence: CASSLGAIAYEQYF. The CDR3 DNA follows: TGCGCCAGCAGCTTGGGAGCAATCGCCTACGAGCAGTACTTC.

This clone was recorded a few times. The rearrangement joins TRBV5-4 to TRBJ2-7, with 9 bases that match TRBD2. The CDR3 runs to 14 residues. Looked up from germline, CDR1 is SGHNT and CDR2 is YYREEE (reference sequence). Losses at the gene ends were 4 bases for V and 6 bases for J; bases not matched to a gene: 8. The CDR3 nucleotides are TGTGCCAGCAGCGAGGGACTAGCACCTGGCGAGCAGTACTTC. Translated: CASSEGLAPGEQYF.

V is TRBV5-1 and J is TRBJ2-3, with 14 bases aligning to TRBD2. Per the germline V gene, CDR1 is SGHRS and CDR2 is YFSETQ. This CDR3 comprises 19 residues. J was trimmed by 1 base and V by 2 bases; bases with no gene match: 9. The CDR3 DNA sequence: TGCGCCAGCAGCTTTGCGGGACTAGCGGGAGTAAGTGGCACAGATACGCAGTATTTT. Encoded protein: CASSFAGLAGVSGTDTQYF.

Remarks on this clone: A much larger clone differs by one base, so this may be a read error. V is TRBV7-9 and J is TRBJ1-3, with a weak D call TRBD1 (5 bases). Germline lookup yields CDR1 SEHNR and CDR2 FQNEAQ (reference sequence). The CDR3 covers 16 residues. The CDR3 spells CASSFRGLRSGSTIYF. CDR3 in DNA: TGTGCCAGCAGCTTTAGGGGCCTTCGCTCTGGAAGCACCATATATTTT.

This chain uses TRBV29-1 with TRBJ2-3; no definite D call. The V gene's germline CDR1 is SQVTM and CDR2 ANQGSEA. The CDR3 sequence is 14 residues long. CDR3 nucleotides: TGCAGTGGCCTCGAAGCGTTGAAGTTAGATACGCAGTATTTT. Translation: CSGLEALKLDTQYF.

On this clone: Other nucleotide sequences in the sample specify the same CDR3. This rearrangement joins TRBV28 to TRBJ1-6; 7 nucleotides agree with TRBD1. Looked up from germline, CDR1 is MDHEN and CDR2 is SYDVKM. Trimming at V came to 1 base and at J to 10 bases, leaving 7 bases not matched to a gene. The CDR3 contains 15 residues. CDR3 nucleotides: TGTGCCAGCAGTTTATTACGACAGGGTAACTCACCCCTCCACTTT. Amino acid sequence: CASSLLRQGNSPLHF. Full variable domain (missing parts from reference TRBV28 and TRBJ1-6): DVKVTQSSRYLVKRTGEKVFLECVQDMDHENMFWYRQDPGLGLRLIYFSYDVKMKEKGDIPEGYSVSREKKERFSLILESASTNQTSMYLCASSLLRQGNSPLHFGNGTRLTVT.

This rearrangement joins TRBV19 to TRBJ2-2; TRBD2 matches at 9 bases. The CDR3 consists of 19 residues. Germline-derived CDR1 and CDR2 are LNHDA and SQIVND (reference sequence). J was trimmed by 4 bases and V by 7 bases; bases with no gene match: 19. As DNA, the CDR3 is TGTGCCAGTAAGCCCGGCAGGTTTGCGGGAGGGCCGGGCACCGGGGAGCTGTTTTTT. Residues: CASKPGRFAGGPGTGELFF.

Only one count was recorded for this clone. The chain has TRBV28 and TRBJ2-7, with TRBD2 as a possible D gene (6 bases). The CDR3 is made up of 12 amino acids. Trimming removed 6 bases from V and 3 bases from J, with 9 bases in between. Germline lookup yields CDR1 MDHEN and CDR2 SYDVKM. The CDR3 sequence is CASSRLGYEQYF. CDR3 DNA sequence: TGTGCCAGCAGCCGACTAGGCTACGAGCAGTACTTC. Filled out from reference TRBV28 and TRBJ2-7, the complete variable domain reads DVKVTQSSRYLVKRTGEKVFLECVQDMDHENMFWYRQDPGLGLRLIYFSYDVKMKEKGDIPEGYSVSREKKERFSLILESASTNQTSMYLCASSRLGYEQYFGPGTRLTVT.

Worth noting for this clone: Other DNA sequences in this sample translate to the same CDR3. The chain's CDR3 is CASSQDGTAGNTIYF. The DNA of the CDR3 is TGTGCCAGCAGCCAAGATGGCACAGCTGGAAACACCATATATTTT. The chain joins TRBV4-2 to TRBJ1-3; D is unresolved. The germline V gene has CDR1 LGHNA and CDR2 YNFKEQ. This CDR3 has 15 amino acids. V was cut by 0 bases and J by 2 bases, with 8 bases left in between.

Note on this clone: A read error is likely here: a far larger clone is one base away. The sample has other DNA sequences that encode this CDR3 too. This chain uses TRBV30 with TRBJ2-6; D may be TRBD1 or TRBD2 (5 bases each). The CDR3 spans 16 residues. Germline CDR1 is GTSNPN and CDR2 is SVGIG (reference sequence). In DNA, the CDR3 is TGTGCCTGGAGTCGCATCGGGTCCGTCGGGGCCAACGTCCTTACTTTC. Translated: CAWSRIGSVGANVLTF.

The chain couples TRBV6-1 to TRBJ2-1, with 14 bases identical to TRBD2. The V segment lost 1 base and the J segment 9 bases; nucleotides outside the gene matches: 11. Germline CDR1 and CDR2: MNHNS and SASEGT. The CDR3 contains 18 residues. CDR3 protein: CASSEVYPRTSGRFEQFF. For the CDR3, the DNA is TGTGCCAGCAGTGAAGTGTATCCCCGGACTAGCGGGAGGTTTGAGCAGTTCTTC.

This chain links TRBV28 with TRBJ1-3, with D uncertain. Trimming removed 4 bases from V and 3 bases from J, with 7 bases in between. The germline V gene has CDR1 MDHEN and CDR2 SYDVKM. The CDR3 runs 13 residues. As DNA, the CDR3 is TGTGCCAGCAGTTCCGGGGTTGGAAACACCATATATTTT. It is translated as CASSSGVGNTIYF.

The chain recombines TRBV15 with TRBJ2-2; D is unclear. This CDR3 region has 12 residues. Trimming removed 7 bases at V and 6 bases at J, with 9 bases between. Germline V lookup: CDR1 LNHNV, CDR2 YYDKDF (reference sequence). This chain's CDR3 is CATISNAGELFF. The CDR3 DNA is TGTGCCACCATCTCCAACGCCGGGGAGCTGTTTTTT.

This sequence joins TRBV4-2 and TRBJ2-5; 8 bases agree with TRBD1. This CDR3 has 16 amino acids. J gave up 5 bases and V 1 base, and 9 bases lay outside the gene matches. Germline-derived CDR1 and CDR2 are LGHNA and YNFKEQ. Here the CDR3 reads CASSQVGDRGMETQYF. For the CDR3, the DNA is TGTGCCAGCAGCCAAGTTGGAGACAGGGGAATGGAGACCCAGTACTTC.

The count of this clone is one. The CDR3 DNA is TGTGCCAGCCGCGGGTTACGGGGACAAGAGACCCAGTACTTC. Its protein product is CASRGLRGQETQYF. The chain has TRBV28 and TRBJ2-5, with D perhaps TRBD2 (5 bases). This CDR3 is 14 amino acids long. CDR1 and CDR2 from the germline V gene are MDHEN and SYDVKM. Trimming removed 8 bases from V and 2 bases from J, with 15 bases in between.

The chain recombines TRBV6-5 with TRBJ2-1; TRBD1 matches at 9 bases. With 0 bases clipped from V and 9 bases from J, the junction kept 6 bases outside the gene matches. CDR3 length: 15 residues. Germline V gives CDR1 MNHEY, CDR2 SVGAGI. CDR3 protein: CASSYSGDRVTEQFF. The CDR3 DNA sequence: TGTGCCAGCAGTTACTCAGGGGACAGGGTTACTGAGCAGTTCTTC.

The rearrangement uses TRBV28 and TRBJ2-1; 12 bases are shared with TRBD2. CDR3 length equals 15 residues. V was pared by 8 bases and J by 5 bases, with 7 bases of the junction left unmatched. The germline V gene has CDR1 MDHEN and CDR2 SYDVKM. The CDR3 is CASGPGLAGHNEQFF. DNA for the CDR3: TGTGCCAGCGGTCCGGGACTAGCGGGCCACAATGAGCAGTTCTTC.

The chain links TRBV27 to TRBJ2-7; 11 bases fit TRBD1. V trimming: 5 bases; J trimming: 4 bases; junction bases outside the gene matches: 4. CDR1 and CDR2 (germline): MNHEY, SMNVEV (reference sequence). The CDR3 loop spans 14 amino acids. CDR3 in DNA: TGTGCCAGCAGTCCCCGGGACAGGGGGTACGAGCAGTACTTC. The encoded protein is CASSPRDRGYEQYF.